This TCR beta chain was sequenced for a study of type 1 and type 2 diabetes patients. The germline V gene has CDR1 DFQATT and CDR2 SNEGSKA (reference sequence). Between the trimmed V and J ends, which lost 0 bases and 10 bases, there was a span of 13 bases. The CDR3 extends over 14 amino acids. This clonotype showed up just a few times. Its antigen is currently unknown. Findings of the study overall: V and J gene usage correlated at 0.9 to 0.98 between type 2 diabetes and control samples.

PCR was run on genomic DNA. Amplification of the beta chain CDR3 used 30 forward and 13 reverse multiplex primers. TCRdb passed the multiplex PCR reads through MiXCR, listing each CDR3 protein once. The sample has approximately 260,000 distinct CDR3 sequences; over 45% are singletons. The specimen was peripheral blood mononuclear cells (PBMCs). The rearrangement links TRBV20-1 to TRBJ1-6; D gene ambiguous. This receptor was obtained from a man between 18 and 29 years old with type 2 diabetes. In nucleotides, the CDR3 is TGCAGTGCTAGAGATCCGATTGGGAGATCACCCCTCCACTTT. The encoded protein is CSARDPIGRSPLHF.